This T cell receptor (beta chain) was obtained from a study of graft-versus-host responses after intestinal transplantation. Overall study context: Tacrolimus plus steroids were given to all recipients for 2 to 4 years, preceded by anti-thymocyte globulin induction.

Comments on this clone: Its antigen remains unidentified. Mismatch with germline at one junction end may stem from a read error.

Findings and caveats of the study: Across patients carrying graft-donor T cell macrochimerism, allografts held high graft-versus-host to host-versus-graft clonal ratios.

The CDR3 covers 14 residues. Germline-derived CDR1 and CDR2 are GTSNPN and SVGIG (reference sequence). Assay used: immunoSEQ multiplex PCR; TCRdb lists only in-frame clones, some missing. The sample has about 90,000 clones, roughly 89% seen once. The J gene is TRBJ2-1, the V gene TRBV30; D is tentatively TRBD1 or TRBD2 (6 bases each). The source of this sequence is a human donor who received an intestinal transplant. The sample here was unstimulated CD4+ T cells sorted from spleen or lymph node cells, taken before intestinal transplant. The CDR3 loop is CAWSVPLEGGLFVF. The DNA for the CDR3 is TGTGCCTGGAGTGTACCCCTCGAGGGGGGCCTTTTTGTCTTC.